These 22 T cell receptor beta chains were all obtained from the same sample, sequenced in a study of regulatory T cells in long-lasting Graves disease. Time point specified: newly diagnosed GD, antithyroid drugs for less than 3 months. Making the TCR library involved RNA that had been extracted from PBMCs. Libraries of TCR beta came from iRepertoire HTBI primers plus Arm-PCR of CDR3 regions. Each CDR3 protein is one row after TCRdb ran MiXCR on the multiplex PCR reads. The sample has a few hundred thousand distinct CDR3 sequences, approximately 16% seen once. This sample was shared with a second study, whose subject was T cells in Graves' hyperthyroidism and ophthalmopathy.

Sequencing used peripheral blood mononuclear cells (PBMCs), obtained at new diagnosis, from a patient treated with antithyroid drugs. These receptors originate from a man aged 35 to 55 with Graves disease.

This clonotype was seen repeatedly, ten times or more. V and J are TRBV7-3 and TRBJ2-1; TRBD1 aligns across 9 bases. The junction had 8 bases not matched to a gene; V was cut back by 5 bases and J by 6 bases. The germline CDR1 and CDR2 sequences are SGHTA and FQGTGA. The CDR3 has 15 residues. This chain's CDR3 is CASSLRTGVINEQFF. The CDR3 DNA is TGTGCCAGCAGCCTTCGGACAGGGGTGATCAATGAGCAGTTCTTC.

CDR3 coding DNA: TGTGCCACCAGCTCCCGACATCCTGGCTATGGCTACACCTTC. It specifies CATSSRHPGYGYTF. The V call is TRBV15, the J call TRBJ1-2, with no clear D. This CDR3 comprises 14 residues. Germline V gives CDR1 LNHNV, CDR2 YYDKDF (reference sequence). V lost 5 bases and J lost 4, with 14 bases in between.

In its sample, this clonotype was seen many times. This chain links TRBV5-1 with TRBJ1-2; D call uncertain. This CDR3 has 13 residues. The V gene lost 0 bases and the J gene lost 8 bases, with 11 bases spanning the gap. Per the germline V gene, CDR1 is SGHRS and CDR2 is YFSETQ. CDR3 DNA sequence: TGCGCCAGCAGCTTGGCAGGAGGGCTCGGCTACACCTTC. This codes for CASSLAGGLGYTF.

In regard to this clonotype: Given a much more abundant clone one base away, this may be a read error. The genes are TRBV2 and TRBJ1-2, with D perhaps TRBD1 (6 bases). The germline V gene has CDR1 SNHLY and CDR2 FYNNEI. The CDR3 loop spans 14 amino acids. Here the CDR3 reads CASQNSRDTYGCTF. The CDR3, as DNA: TGTGCCAGCCAAAACTCCCGGGACACCTATGGCTGCACCTTC.

This clonotype has at least ten counts. V is TRBV5-1 and J is TRBJ2-7; D may match TRBD1 or TRBD2 (5 bases each). The V gene's germline CDR1 is SGHRS and CDR2 YFSETQ. The CDR3 has 14 residues. V shed 0 bases and J shed 7 bases, with 14 bases lying between them. CDR3 sequence: CASSLATGGLEQYF. CDR3 coding DNA: TGCGCCAGCAGCTTGGCTACAGGAGGTCTGGAGCAGTACTTC. Looking up the rest from reference TRBV5-1 and TRBJ2-7 gives the full variable domain: KAGVTQTPRYLIKTRGQQVTLSCSPISGHRSVSWYQQTPGQGLQFLFEYFSETQRNKGNFPGRFSGRQFSNSRSEMNVSTLELGDSALYLCASSLATGGLEQYFGPGTRLTVT.

This clonotype was recorded a few times. This sequence joins TRBV29-1 and TRBJ1-1; D might be TRBD1 (5 bases). The germline gives CDR1 SQVTM, CDR2 ANQGSEA. The germline V and J ends were trimmed by 6 bases and 0 bases, with 11 bases remaining between them. The CDR3 is 13 amino acids. This CDR3 reads CSVEQDMNTEAFF. The DNA for the CDR3 is TGCAGCGTGGAACAGGACATGAACACTGAAGCTTTCTTT.

In its sample, this clonotype was seen a few times. This sequence joins TRBV19 and TRBJ2-5; D is unresolved. Germline V gene data show CDR1 as LNHDA and CDR2 as SQIVND (reference sequence). Trimming cost V 2 bases and J 1 base, with 20 bases left between them. This CDR3 region has 18 residues. The CDR3 DNA reads TGTGCCAGTAGTATAATCTTCCCAGTTCGGTCTGTCCAAGAGACCCAGTACTTC. It specifies CASSIIFPVRSVQETQYF.

As to this clonotype: A read error may be the cause here, since a much bigger clone is one base away. The chain uses TRBV3-1 and TRBJ2-5; 9 nucleotides line up with TRBD2. The CDR3 extends over 15 amino acids. Germline V gene data show CDR1 as LGHDT and CDR2 as YNNKEL (reference sequence). CDR3: CASSQLAGGRETRYF. CDR3 nucleotides: TGTGCCAGCAGCCAACTCGCGGGGGGGCGAGAGACCCGGTACTTC.

This clonotype was seen many times. J is TRBJ2-2 and V is TRBV6-5; TRBD1 agrees at 10 bases. The germline gives CDR1 MNHEY, CDR2 SVGAGI. The CDR3 is made up of 18 amino acids. Trimming took 0 bases from V and 9 from J; bases not matched to a gene: 13. CDR3 bases: TGTGCCAGCAGTTACTCAGGGCGGACAGGGGGTGACTTACGGGAGCTGTTTTTT. It yields the protein CASSYSGRTGGDLRELFF.

This clonotype occurred many times. The chain joins TRBV14 to TRBJ2-5, with D perhaps TRBD1 (6 bases). Germline CDR1 reads SGHDN; CDR2 reads FVKESK. V was trimmed by 5 bases and J by 5 bases, leaving 12 bases between them. The CDR3 is made up of 13 amino acids. The CDR3 bases are TGTGCCAGCAGCGTACAGGGATCTGAGACCCAGTACTTC. This codes for CASSVQGSETQYF.

Ten or more counts support this clonotype. This chain uses TRBV20-1 with TRBJ2-1, with D possibly TRBD1 on 6 matching bases. V was clipped by 0 bases and J by 8 bases, with 14 bases between them. The CDR3 loop spans 14 amino acids. The germline gives CDR1 DFQATT, CDR2 SNEGSKA (reference sequence). The DNA for the CDR3 is TGCAGTGCTAGAGATCCCAGGGGTGGCGATGAGCAGTTCTTC. Its translation: CSARDPRGGDEQFF.

This clonotype appeared many times. The genes are TRBV2 and TRBJ2-3, with 8 bases fitting TRBD2. The J segment lost 4 bases and the V segment lost 3 bases, leaving 9 bases of the junction unmatched. The V gene's germline CDR1 is SNHLY and CDR2 FYNNEI. The CDR3 has 16 amino acids. The CDR3 coding sequence is TGTGCCAGCAGTGACGGACTAGCCTATCAAGCAGATACGCAGTATTTT. Amino acid sequence: CASSDGLAYQADTQYF.

The table lists this clonotype with a few counts. V gene TRBV5-1 combines with J gene TRBJ2-2; D may be TRBD2 (5 bases). This CDR3 contains 13 residues. The germline V gene encodes CDR1 SGHRS and CDR2 YFSETQ. V was clipped by 1 base and J by 6 bases, with 7 bases between them. The CDR3, as DNA: TGCGCCAGCAGCTTGCTAGCAGCCGGGGAGCTGTTTTTT. Translated, it gives CASSLLAAGELFF. The full variable domain, rest sourced from reference TRBV5-1 and TRBJ2-2, is KAGVTQTPRYLIKTRGQQVTLSCSPISGHRSVSWYQQTPGQGLQFLFEYFSETQRNKGNFPGRFSGRQFSNSRSEMNVSTLELGDSALYLCASSLLAAGELFFGEGSRLTVL.

This clonotype was seen repeatedly, ten times or more. This chain connects TRBV2 to TRBJ2-7, with D unresolved. The V gene lost 4 bases and the J gene lost 5 bases, with 12 bases spanning the gap. The CDR3 contains 13 residues. Germline CDR1 reads SNHLY; CDR2 reads FYNNEI. The CDR3 loop is CASSGTGRDEQYF. DNA for the CDR3: TGTGCCAGCAGTGGGACCGGTAGGGACGAGCAGTACTTC.

This clonotype has only a few counts. V is TRBV20-1 and J is TRBJ2-7; 10 nucleotides align to TRBD2. J was trimmed by 6 bases and V by 2 bases; bases with no gene match: 4. The CDR3 has 13 amino acids. The germline CDR1 and CDR2 sequences are DFQATT and SNEGSKA (reference sequence). CDR3: CSARLAGAPEQYF. CDR3 DNA sequence: TGCAGTGCTAGACTAGCGGGGGCTCCCGAGCAGTACTTC.

This chain uses TRBV6-5 with TRBJ1-3, with D uncertain. This CDR3 contains 15 residues. Per germline, CDR1 MNHEY and CDR2 SVGAGI. Between the trimmed V and J ends, which lost 2 bases and 2 bases, there was a span of 10 bases. CDR3: CASSYEGYPGNTIYF. CDR3 nucleotide sequence: TGTGCCAGCAGTTACGAAGGGTACCCTGGAAACACCATATATTTT.

The V call is TRBV19, the J call TRBJ2-5, with 7 bases lining up with TRBD2. V gave up 3 bases and J gave up 5 bases; unmatched junction bases: 12. CDR3 size: 16 residues. Germline CDR1 reads LNHDA; CDR2 reads SQIVND (reference sequence). This CDR3 is CASSIGLVRSEETQYF. CDR3 in DNA: TGTGCCAGTAGTATTGGACTAGTCAGGTCGGAGGAGACCCAGTACTTC.

This clonotype was counted at least ten times. The chain joins TRBV12-5 to TRBJ2-1, with D perhaps TRBD1 (6 bases). Trimming took 6 bases from V and 4 from J, leaving 13 bases between them. The CDR3 runs 14 residues. Per the germline V gene, CDR1 is LGHNT and CDR2 is FRNRAP. CDR3: CASGSATGYNEQFF. DNA for the CDR3: TGTGCTAGTGGCTCTGCCACAGGGTACAATGAGCAGTTCTTC.

This clonotype was detected many times. V and J are TRBV6-2 or TRBV6-3 and TRBJ2-4; D perhaps matches TRBD1 (5 bases). This CDR3 spans 15 amino acids. Deletions cut 0 bases from V and 2 bases from J, with 8 bases between. CDR1 is MNHEY, CDR2 SVGEGT, per germline. The CDR3 protein is CASSYSAGTKNIQYF. The CDR3 DNA reads as TGTGCCAGCAGTTACTCAGCAGGGACCAAAAACATTCAGTACTTC.

The chain is built from TRBV28 and TRBJ2-2, with TRBD1 as a possible D gene (6 bases). The CDR3 runs 13 residues. Trimming left V 8 bases short and J 4 bases short, with 11 bases between. Germline loops: CDR1 MDHEN, CDR2 SYDVKM. CDR3 bases: TGTGCCAGCCGGGACATACGCACCGGGGAGCTGTTTTTT. Translated: CASRDIRTGELFF.

Ten or more counts support this clonotype. This chain uses TRBV6-2 or TRBV6-3 with TRBJ2-3; D gene unclear. Germline V gene data show CDR1 as MNHEY and CDR2 as SVGEGT. The CDR3 is made up of 14 amino acids. V was clipped by 5 bases and J by 7 bases, with 16 bases between them. The CDR3 nucleotides read TGTGCCAGCAGTAAAGAGCCCTTCGGGTATACGCAGTATTTT. Its protein product is CASSKEPFGYTQYF.

At least ten counts were recorded for this clonotype. The chain is built from TRBV5-1 and TRBJ1-6; D possibly corresponds to TRBD1 (6 bases). The germline CDR1 and CDR2 sequences are SGHRS and YFSETQ. The CDR3 consists of 13 residues. V lost 4 bases and J lost 11, with 13 bases in between. The CDR3 here is CASSPSGGAPLHF. The CDR3, as DNA: TGCGCCAGCAGCCCCAGCGGGGGCGCACCCCTCCACTTT.